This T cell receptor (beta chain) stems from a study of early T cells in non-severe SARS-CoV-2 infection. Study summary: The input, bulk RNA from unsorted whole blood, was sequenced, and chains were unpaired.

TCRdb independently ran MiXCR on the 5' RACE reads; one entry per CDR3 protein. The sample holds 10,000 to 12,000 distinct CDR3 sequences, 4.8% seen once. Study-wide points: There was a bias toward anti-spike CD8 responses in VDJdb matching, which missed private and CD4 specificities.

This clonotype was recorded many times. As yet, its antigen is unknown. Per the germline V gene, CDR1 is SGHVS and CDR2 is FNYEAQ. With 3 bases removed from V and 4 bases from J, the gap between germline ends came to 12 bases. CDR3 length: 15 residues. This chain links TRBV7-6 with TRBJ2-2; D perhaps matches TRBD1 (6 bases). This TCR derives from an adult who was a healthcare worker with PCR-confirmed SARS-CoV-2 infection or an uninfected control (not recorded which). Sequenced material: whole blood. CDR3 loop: CASSLKQGGTGELFF. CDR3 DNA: TGTGCCAGCAGCTTGAAACAGGGTGGCACCGGGGAGCTGTTTTTT.